Here is one T cell receptor (beta chain) with its context. What it binds is not known. Unique molecular identifiers were used to barcode this TCRbeta library. TCRdb independently ran MiXCR on the PCR reads; one entry per CDR3 protein. The profile shows 750,000 to 950,000 distinct CDR3 sequences, 15% to 20% of them singletons. This entry is derived from a study of T-cell reconstitution after alpha-beta-depleted transplantation in children. Study findings and constraints: Several hundred expanded graft clones reportedly supplied alpha-beta T cells about two months after transplant.

This CDR3 is built from 15 residues. Germline values: CDR1 KGHDR, CDR2 SFDVKD. V lost 4 bases, J lost 0 bases, and 10 bases lay in between. Here the sequenced sample was PBMCs, mostly from graft donor cells, taken 360 days after TCRalphabeta/CD19-depleted stem cell transplant. This clonotype originated in a male patient aged 10-17 years who had a stem cell transplant for acute lymphoblastic leukemia, so the T cells may come from the graft donor. This chain links TRBV24-1 with TRBJ2-3; D unclear. The CDR3 sequence: CATSDPQESTDTQYF. DNA for the CDR3: TGTGCCACCAGTGACCCCCAGGAGAGCACAGATACGCAGTATTTT.